A single sample gave rise to the 18 T cell receptor beta chains below, sequenced in a study of cytomegalovirus exposure and HLA in healthy donors. Amplification used 60 Vbeta primers and 13 Jbeta primers. Only in-frame clones appear in the TCRdb table, and some are missing; sequencing was by immunoSEQ multiplex PCR. Of 210,000 or so clones listed, around 80% are singletons. Sequenced input: PBMCs. These receptors all stem from a woman aged 40 to 50 in good health and CMV-seronegative.

In this sample, this clone turned up a few times. V usage is TRBV10-1 and J usage is TRBJ1-1; 7 bases map to TRBD1. The CDR3 has 13 amino acids. V dropped 8 bases and J dropped 0; count of bases not matched to a gene: 3. Germline-derived CDR1 and CDR2 are WNHNN and SYGVQD (reference sequence). Written as DNA, the CDR3 is TGCGCCAGCCGGGACAGCATGAACACTGAAGCTTTCTTT. Protein: CASRDSMNTEAFF.

The chain couples TRBV6-5 to TRBJ1-4, with D hard to call. The length of the CDR3 is 12 residues. Germline V gene lookup returns CDR1 MNHEY and CDR2 SVGAGI. V lost 8 bases and J lost 8, with 12 bases in between. The CDR3 here is CASSRTGEKLFF. The CDR3 coding sequence is TGTGCCAGCTCAAGGACTGGGGAAAAACTGTTTTTT.

V gene TRBV5-4 combines with J gene TRBJ2-5; 7 nucleotides match TRBD1. Per the germline V gene, CDR1 is SGHNT and CDR2 is YYREEE (reference sequence). J lost 1 base, V lost 4 bases, and 10 bases had no gene match. The CDR3 is made up of 16 amino acids. CDR3: CASSPTWGQFQETQYF. CDR3 DNA sequence: TGTGCCAGCAGCCCTACCTGGGGACAGTTCCAAGAGACCCAGTACTTC.

The chain uses TRBV7-2 and TRBJ2-7; D is perhaps TRBD2 (6 bases). Germline V gene data show CDR1 as SGHTA and CDR2 as FQGNSA. The CDR3 extends over 15 amino acids. The V end lost 0 bases, the J end lost 4 bases, and 13 bases lay between the germline ends. Written as DNA, the CDR3 is TGTGCCAGCAGCTTAGCGGCGGGGCTACGGTACGAGCAGTACTTC. Translated: CASSLAAGLRYEQYF.

The CDR3 sequence is CASNPAGGEKGYTF. The CDR3 nucleotides read TGTGCCAGCAACCCTGCTGGGGGGGAGAAAGGCTACACCTTC. The chain is built from TRBV2 and TRBJ1-2, with TRBD1 as a possible D gene (5 bases). Germline V gives CDR1 SNHLY, CDR2 FYNNEI. V shed 7 bases and J shed 8 bases, with 20 bases lying between them. The CDR3 spans 14 residues.

The chain links TRBV28 to TRBJ1-2, with D hard to call. The CDR3 spans 14 residues. CDR1 MDHEN and CDR2 SYDVKM come from the germline V gene. Trimming cost V 3 bases and J 0 bases, with 8 bases left between them. CDR3 amino acids: CASSFGTANYGYTF. The CDR3 DNA is TGTGCCAGCAGTTTCGGCACAGCTAACTATGGCTACACCTTC.

This sequence joins TRBV28 and TRBJ1-5, with D tentatively TRBD1 (6 bases). Trimming stripped 6 bases from V and 4 bases from J, with 13 bases between. The CDR3 consists of 14 residues. The V gene's germline CDR1 is MDHEN and CDR2 SYDVKM. Here the CDR3 DNA reads TGTGCCAGCAGGATTTACAGGGTGAATCAGCCCCAGCATTTT. Translation: CASRIYRVNQPQHF.

The chain recombines TRBV30 with TRBJ1-1, with a tentative D call TRBD1 (5 bases). The germline CDR1 and CDR2 sequences are GTSNPN and SVGIG (reference sequence). Trimming stripped 4 bases from V and 1 base from J, with 10 bases between. This CDR3 has 13 residues. The DNA for the CDR3 is TGTGCCTGGAACCCTAGGGGGAACACTGAAGCTTTCTTT. Protein: CAWNPRGNTEAFF.

The chain employs TRBV27 and TRBJ1-1; 11 positions agree with TRBD1. With 5 bases clipped from V and 8 bases from J, the junction kept 4 bases outside the gene matches. Looked up from germline, CDR1 is MNHEY and CDR2 is SMNVEV (reference sequence). This CDR3 spans 13 amino acids. Written as DNA, the CDR3 is TGTGCCAGCAGTACGGGACAGGGGGGGGAAGCTTTCTTT. It yields the protein CASSTGQGGEAFF.

This clone turned up a few times. The chain carries TRBV5-6 and TRBJ1-1, with D hard to call. In germline, CDR1 is SGHDT, CDR2 YYEEEE. This CDR3 is built from 13 residues. V lost 0 bases to trimming and J lost 1 base, with 4 bases between them. CDR3 sequence reads: CASSLGRNTEAFF. The DNA for the CDR3 is TGTGCCAGCAGCTTGGGTAGGAACACTGAAGCTTTCTTT.

The V gene is TRBV9, the J gene TRBJ2-1, with 7 bases aligning to TRBD2. The CDR3 loop spans 15 amino acids. V dropped 0 bases and J dropped 9; count of bases not matched to a gene: 9. The germline gives CDR1 SGDLS, CDR2 YYNGEE. CDR3 sequence (DNA): TGTGCCAGCAGCGTAGGCCCCGGACTAGGCATTGAGCAGTTCTTC. This encodes CASSVGPGLGIEQFF.

The chain employs TRBV5-1 and TRBJ2-3; TRBD2 agrees at 13 bases. This CDR3 contains 14 residues. Trimming at V came to 7 bases and at J to 5 bases, leaving 4 bases not matched to a gene. From germline, CDR1 is SGHRS and CDR2 YFSETQ. CDR3 loop: CASGTSGVIDTQYF. CDR3 coding DNA: TGCGCCAGCGGGACTAGCGGGGTGATAGATACGCAGTATTTT.

The chain is built from TRBV7-9 and TRBJ1-1; TRBD1 aligns across 7 bases. V was pared by 5 bases and J by 0 bases, with 9 bases of the junction left unmatched. Looked up from germline, CDR1 is SEHNR and CDR2 is FQNEAQ (reference sequence). The CDR3 loop spans 16 amino acids. The DNA of the CDR3 is TGTGCCAGCAGCCCTCGACAGGGAAATGTGAACACTGAAGCTTTCTTT. It is translated as CASSPRQGNVNTEAFF.

V gene TRBV9 combines with J gene TRBJ2-7, with 7 bases fitting TRBD1. CDR3 size: 16 residues. Germline trimming cut 3 bases from V and 3 bases from J; bases unmatched to any gene: 12. Germline assignment: CDR1 SGDLS and CDR2 YYNGEE. CDR3 in amino acids: CASSGGTGQPGYEQYF. The CDR3 DNA sequence: TGTGCCAGCAGCGGAGGAACGGGACAGCCGGGCTACGAGCAGTACTTC.

V and J are TRBV5-6 and TRBJ1-6; 8 positions agree with TRBD1. This CDR3 spans 15 amino acids. Germline loops: CDR1 SGHDT, CDR2 YYEEEE. V gave up 0 bases and J gave up 9 bases; unmatched junction bases: 5. The CDR3 loop reads CASSLGGTGGSPLHF. The CDR3, as DNA: TGTGCCAGCAGCTTGGGAGGGACAGGAGGTTCACCCCTCCACTTT. The whole variable domain, remainder taken from reference TRBV5-6 and TRBJ1-6, is DAGVTQSPTHLIKTRGQQVTLRCSPKSGHDTVSWYQQALGQGPQFIFQYYEEEERQRGNFPDRFSGHQFPNYSSELNVNALLLGDSALYLCASSLGGTGGSPLHFGNGTRLTVT.

The chain couples TRBV27 to TRBJ1-2, with D perhaps TRBD1 (5 bases). V was clipped by 3 bases and J by 7 bases, with 21 bases between them. The CDR3 has 16 residues. Germline V gives CDR1 MNHEY, CDR2 SMNVEV (reference sequence). CDR3 sequence reads: CASSFSRDRFLGGYTF. DNA of the CDR3: TGTGCCAGCAGTTTCTCCAGGGATAGGTTTCTGGGTGGCTACACCTTC.

In regard to this clone: The sample has other DNA sequences that encode this CDR3 too. The chain couples TRBV18 to TRBJ1-1, with unresolved D. The CDR3 sequence is 14 residues long. Germline CDR1 reads KGHSH; CDR2 reads LQKENI. The germline V and J ends were trimmed by 6 bases and 0 bases, with 11 bases remaining between them. CDR3 protein: CASSPRGMNTEAFF. Written as DNA, the CDR3 is TGTGCCAGCTCGCCCCGGGGAATGAACACTGAAGCTTTCTTT.

This clone has just one count. The V call is TRBV5-8, the J call TRBJ2-7, with 9 bases fitting TRBD1. CDR1 and CDR2 (germline): SGHTS, YDEGEE. This CDR3 spans 16 amino acids. V lost 5 bases and J lost 4; bases outside the gene matches: 13. The CDR3 here is CASRSPGQGLSYEQYF. The DNA of the CDR3 is TGTGCCAGCAGATCGCCGGGACAGGGTTTATCGTACGAGCAGTACTTC.